This entry features one T cell receptor beta chain sequence. The antigen it binds to is not known. Base qualities are missing; no much larger clone stands one base away. The data are from a study of T cell changes during pregnancy in multiple sclerosis (dated by TCRdb to between 2019 and 2020). In terms of the full investigation: In women with multiple sclerosis, the researchers looked at how the T cell repertoire shifted as pregnancy progressed.

Library preparation was by the immunoSEQ multiplex PCR assay. Held by TCRdb, this immuneACCESS table contains in-frame sequences only and omits some clones. Under half of the omission traces to an unresolved V gene where checked; the cause of the rest is unknown. This sample has tens of thousands of clones in its table, and about 88% of those were observed once. The leading ten clones occupy approximately 7% of the sample. CDR1 and CDR2 are drawn from the germline V gene: MDHEN, SYDVKM. V ends up 3 bases short and J 8 bases short, with an unmatched junction base count of 11. The CDR3 covers 16 residues, taking in both the cysteine and the phenylalanine. Kept here is only the CDR3 DNA, which spans 48 bases and is read in frame from base 1.

This TCR was recovered from a female donor with multiple sclerosis, enrolled in a pregnancy study. The chain links TRBV28 with TRBJ2-1, and TRBD2 aligns with 9 junction nucleotides. The specimen comprised CD8+ T cells from peripheral blood mononuclear cells, sampled after pregnancy. The CDR3: CASSFLISGSYYEQFF. The nucleotide sequence reads as follows: TGTGCCAGCAGTTTCCTGATTAGCGGGAGTTACTATGAGCAGTTCTTC.